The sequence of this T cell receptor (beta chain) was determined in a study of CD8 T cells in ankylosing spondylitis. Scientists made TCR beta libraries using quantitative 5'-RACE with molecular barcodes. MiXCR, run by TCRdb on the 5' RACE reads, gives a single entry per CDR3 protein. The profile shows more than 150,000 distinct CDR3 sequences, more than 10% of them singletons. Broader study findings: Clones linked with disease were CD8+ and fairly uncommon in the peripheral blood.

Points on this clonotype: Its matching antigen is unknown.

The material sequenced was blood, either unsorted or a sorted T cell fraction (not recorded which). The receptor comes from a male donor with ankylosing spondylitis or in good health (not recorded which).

The chain's CDR3 is CASSSPGTGGEGEQFF. DNA for the CDR3: TGTGCCAGCAGTTCACCCGGGACAGGGGGCGAGGGGGAGCAGTTCTTC. The V gene is TRBV27, the J gene TRBJ2-1; 12 nucleotides agree with TRBD1. The CDR3 is made up of 16 amino acids. With 4 bases clipped from V and 10 bases from J, the junction kept 11 bases outside the gene matches. Germline values: CDR1 MNHEY, CDR2 SMNVEV (reference sequence).